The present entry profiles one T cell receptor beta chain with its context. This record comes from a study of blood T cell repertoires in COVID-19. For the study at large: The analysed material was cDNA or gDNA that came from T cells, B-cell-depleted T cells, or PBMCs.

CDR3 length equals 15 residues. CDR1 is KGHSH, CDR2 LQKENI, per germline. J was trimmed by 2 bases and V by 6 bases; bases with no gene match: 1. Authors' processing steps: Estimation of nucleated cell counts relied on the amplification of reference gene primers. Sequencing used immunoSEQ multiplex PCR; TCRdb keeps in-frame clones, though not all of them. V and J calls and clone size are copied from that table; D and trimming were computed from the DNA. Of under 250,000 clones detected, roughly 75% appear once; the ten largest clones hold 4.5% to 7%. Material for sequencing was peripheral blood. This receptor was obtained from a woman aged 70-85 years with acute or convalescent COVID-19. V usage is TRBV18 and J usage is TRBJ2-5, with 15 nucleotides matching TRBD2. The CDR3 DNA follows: TGTGCCAGCTCCGGACTAGCGGGAGGGCAAGAGACCCAGTACTTC. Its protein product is CASSGLAGGQETQYF.